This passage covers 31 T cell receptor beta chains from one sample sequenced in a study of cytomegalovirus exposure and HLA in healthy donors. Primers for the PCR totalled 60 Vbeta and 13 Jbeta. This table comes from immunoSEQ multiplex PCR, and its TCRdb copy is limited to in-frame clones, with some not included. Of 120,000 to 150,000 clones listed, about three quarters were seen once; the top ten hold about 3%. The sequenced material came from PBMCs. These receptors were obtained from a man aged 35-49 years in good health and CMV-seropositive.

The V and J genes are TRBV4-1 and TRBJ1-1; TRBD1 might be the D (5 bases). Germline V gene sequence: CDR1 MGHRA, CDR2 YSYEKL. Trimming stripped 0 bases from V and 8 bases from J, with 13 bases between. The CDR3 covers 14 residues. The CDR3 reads CASSQDQKTVEAFF. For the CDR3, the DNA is TGCGCCAGCAGCCAAGATCAAAAGACAGTCGAAGCTTTCTTT.

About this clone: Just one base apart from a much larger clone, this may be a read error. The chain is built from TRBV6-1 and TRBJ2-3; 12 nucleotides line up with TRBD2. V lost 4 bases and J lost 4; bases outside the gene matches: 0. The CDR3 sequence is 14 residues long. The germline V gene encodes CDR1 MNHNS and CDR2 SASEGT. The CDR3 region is CASSGLAGADTQYF. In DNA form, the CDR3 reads TGTGCCAGCAGTGGACTAGCGGGAGCAGATACGCAGTATTTT.

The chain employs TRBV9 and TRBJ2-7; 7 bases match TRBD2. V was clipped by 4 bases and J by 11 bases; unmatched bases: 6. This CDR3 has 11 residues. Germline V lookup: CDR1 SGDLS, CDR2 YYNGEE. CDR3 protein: CASSSGLVEYF. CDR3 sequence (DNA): TGTGCCAGCAGCTCAGGACTAGTGGAGTACTTC.

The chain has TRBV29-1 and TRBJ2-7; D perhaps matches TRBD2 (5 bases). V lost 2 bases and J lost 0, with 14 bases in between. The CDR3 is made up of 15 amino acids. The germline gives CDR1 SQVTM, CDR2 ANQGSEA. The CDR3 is CSVERASYDSYEQYF. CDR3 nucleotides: TGCAGCGTTGAAAGGGCTAGCTACGACTCCTACGAGCAGTACTTC.

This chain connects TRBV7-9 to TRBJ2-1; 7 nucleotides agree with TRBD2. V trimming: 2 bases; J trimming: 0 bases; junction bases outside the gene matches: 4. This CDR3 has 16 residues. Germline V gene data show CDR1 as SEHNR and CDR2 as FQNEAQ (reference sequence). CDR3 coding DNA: TGTGCCAGCAGCTTATTTGGCGGGAGCTCCTACAATGAGCAGTTCTTC. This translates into CASSLFGGSSYNEQFF. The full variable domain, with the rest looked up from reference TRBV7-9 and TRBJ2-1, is DTGVSQNPRHKITKRGQNVTFRCDPISEHNRLYWYRQTLGQGPEFLTYFQNEAQLEKSRLLSDRFSAERPKGSFSTLEIQRTEQGDSAMYLCASSLFGGSSYNEQFFGPGTRLTVL.

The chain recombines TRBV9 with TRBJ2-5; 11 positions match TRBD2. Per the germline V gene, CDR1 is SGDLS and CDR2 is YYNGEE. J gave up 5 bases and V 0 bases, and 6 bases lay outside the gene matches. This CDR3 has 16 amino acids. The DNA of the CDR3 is TGTGCCAGCAGCGTAGTGCCACTAGCGGGAGCTGAGACCCAGTACTTC. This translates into CASSVVPLAGAETQYF.

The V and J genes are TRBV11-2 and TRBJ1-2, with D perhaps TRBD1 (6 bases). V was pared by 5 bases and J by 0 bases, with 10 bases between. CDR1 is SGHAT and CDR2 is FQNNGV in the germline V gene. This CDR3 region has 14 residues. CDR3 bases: TGTGCCAGCAGCCCGGACAGCACTAACTATGGCTACACCTTC. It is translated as CASSPDSTNYGYTF.

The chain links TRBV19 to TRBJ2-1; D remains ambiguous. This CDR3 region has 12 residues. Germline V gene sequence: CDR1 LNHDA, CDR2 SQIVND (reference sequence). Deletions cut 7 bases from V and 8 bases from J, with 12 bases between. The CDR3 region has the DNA TGTGCCAGTATGGGCCAACTTTATGAGCAGTTCTTC. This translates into CASMGQLYEQFF.

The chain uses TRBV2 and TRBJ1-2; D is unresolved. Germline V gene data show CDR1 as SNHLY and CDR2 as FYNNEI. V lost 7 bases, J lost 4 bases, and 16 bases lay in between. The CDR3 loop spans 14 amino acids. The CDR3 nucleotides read TGTGCCAGCACCGAAGAGCACAGAATCTATGGCTACACCTTC. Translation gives CASTEEHRIYGYTF.

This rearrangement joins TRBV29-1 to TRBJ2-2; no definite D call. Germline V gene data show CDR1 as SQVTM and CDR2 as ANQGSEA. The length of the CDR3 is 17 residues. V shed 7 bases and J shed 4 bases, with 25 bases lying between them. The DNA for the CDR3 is TGCAGCGCCGAGATCTTCGGGTCCACCGTCGGCACCGGGGAGCTGTTTTTT. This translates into CSAEIFGSTVGTGELFF.

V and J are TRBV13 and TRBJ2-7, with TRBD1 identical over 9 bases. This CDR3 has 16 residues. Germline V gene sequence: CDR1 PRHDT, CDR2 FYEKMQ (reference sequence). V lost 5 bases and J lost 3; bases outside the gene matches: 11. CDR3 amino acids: CASSPRWGDRDYEQYF. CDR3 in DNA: TGTGCCAGCAGCCCTAGATGGGGGGACAGGGACTACGAGCAGTACTTC.

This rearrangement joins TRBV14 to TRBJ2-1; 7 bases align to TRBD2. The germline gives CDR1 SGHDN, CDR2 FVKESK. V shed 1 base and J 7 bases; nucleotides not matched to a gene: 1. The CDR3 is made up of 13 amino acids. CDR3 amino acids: CASSQVGLNEQFF. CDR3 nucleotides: TGTGCCAGCAGCCAAGTGGGACTAAATGAGCAGTTCTTC.

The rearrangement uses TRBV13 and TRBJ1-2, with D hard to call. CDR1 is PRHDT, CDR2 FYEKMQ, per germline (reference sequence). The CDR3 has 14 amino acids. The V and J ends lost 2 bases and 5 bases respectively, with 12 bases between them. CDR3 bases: TGTGCCAGCAGCTTACCGGCGGACTTATATGGCTACACCTTC. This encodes CASSLPADLYGYTF.

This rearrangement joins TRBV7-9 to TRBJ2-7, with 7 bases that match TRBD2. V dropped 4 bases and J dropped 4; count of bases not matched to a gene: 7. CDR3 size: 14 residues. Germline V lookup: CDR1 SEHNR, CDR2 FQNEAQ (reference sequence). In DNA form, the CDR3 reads TGTGCCAGCAGCTCGGAGACTAGCCGATACGAGCAGTACTTC. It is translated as CASSSETSRYEQYF.

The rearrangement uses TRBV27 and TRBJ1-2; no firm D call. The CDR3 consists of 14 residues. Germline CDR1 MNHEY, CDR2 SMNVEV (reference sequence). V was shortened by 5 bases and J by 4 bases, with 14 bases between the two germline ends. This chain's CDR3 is CASSNPGAGYGYTF. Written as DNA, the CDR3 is TGTGCCAGCAGTAATCCAGGTGCCGGCTATGGCTACACCTTC.

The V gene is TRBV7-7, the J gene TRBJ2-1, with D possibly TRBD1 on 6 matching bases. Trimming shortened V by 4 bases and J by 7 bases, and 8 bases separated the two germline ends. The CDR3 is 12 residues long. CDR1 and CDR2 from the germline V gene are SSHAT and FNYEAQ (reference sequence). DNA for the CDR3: TGTGCCAGCAGCTCGGGACAAAATGAGCAGTTCTTC. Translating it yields CASSSGQNEQFF.

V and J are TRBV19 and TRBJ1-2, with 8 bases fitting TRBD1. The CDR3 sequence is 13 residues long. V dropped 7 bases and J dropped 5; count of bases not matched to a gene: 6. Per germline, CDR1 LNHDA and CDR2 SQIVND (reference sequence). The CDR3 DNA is TGTGCCAGTATCACACGGACAGGGTATGGCTACACCTTC. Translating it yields CASITRTGYGYTF.

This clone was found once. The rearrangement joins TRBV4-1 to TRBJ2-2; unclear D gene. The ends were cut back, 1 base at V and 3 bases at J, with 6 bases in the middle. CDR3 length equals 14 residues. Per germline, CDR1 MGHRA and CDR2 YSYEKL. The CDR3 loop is CASSQGEYTGELFF. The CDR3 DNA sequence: TGCGCCAGCAGCCAAGGAGAATACACCGGGGAGCTGTTTTTT.

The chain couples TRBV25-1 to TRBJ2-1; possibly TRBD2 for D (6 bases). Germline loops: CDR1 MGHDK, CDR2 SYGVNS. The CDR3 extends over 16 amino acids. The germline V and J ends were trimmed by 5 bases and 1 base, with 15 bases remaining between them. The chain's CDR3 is CASSPSGLVSYNEQFF. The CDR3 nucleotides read TGTGCCAGCAGTCCCAGCGGGCTGGTTTCCTACAATGAGCAGTTCTTC.

The CDR3 DNA follows: TGTGCCAGCAGTTTAGGGTGGGGTAGCGGGTTGCCGGGGGCCAACGTCCTGACTTTC. Translation: CASSLGWGSGLPGANVLTF. The chain joins TRBV28 to TRBJ2-6, with 7 bases matching TRBD2. The CDR3 runs 19 residues. J lost 4 bases, V lost 2 bases, and 14 bases had no gene match. In germline, CDR1 is MDHEN, CDR2 SYDVKM.

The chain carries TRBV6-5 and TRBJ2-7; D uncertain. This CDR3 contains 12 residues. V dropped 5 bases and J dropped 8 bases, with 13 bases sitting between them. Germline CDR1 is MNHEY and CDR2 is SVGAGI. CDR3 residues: CASSKSGNQQYF. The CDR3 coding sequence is TGTGCCAGCAGTAAGTCAGGAAACCAGCAGTACTTC.

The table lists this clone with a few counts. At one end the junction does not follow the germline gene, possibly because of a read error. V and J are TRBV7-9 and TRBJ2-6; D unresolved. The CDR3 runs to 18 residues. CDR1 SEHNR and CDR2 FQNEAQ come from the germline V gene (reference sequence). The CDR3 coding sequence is TGTTCCAGCAGTCAAACCCCGCGGCAGAGCTCTGGGGCCAACGTCCTGACTTTC. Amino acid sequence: CSSSQTPRQSSGANVLTF.

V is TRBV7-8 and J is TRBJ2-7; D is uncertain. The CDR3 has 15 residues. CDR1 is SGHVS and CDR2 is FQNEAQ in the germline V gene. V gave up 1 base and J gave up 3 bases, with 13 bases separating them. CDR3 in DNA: TGTGCCAGCAGCTTAGACGTGCCTCGGAGCTACGAGCAGTACTTC. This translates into CASSLDVPRSYEQYF.

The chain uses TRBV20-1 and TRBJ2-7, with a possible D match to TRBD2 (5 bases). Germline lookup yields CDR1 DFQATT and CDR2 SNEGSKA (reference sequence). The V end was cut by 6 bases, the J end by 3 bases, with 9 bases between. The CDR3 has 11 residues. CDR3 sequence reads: CSAASFYEQYF. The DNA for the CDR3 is TGCAGTGCGGCTAGCTTCTACGAGCAGTACTTC.

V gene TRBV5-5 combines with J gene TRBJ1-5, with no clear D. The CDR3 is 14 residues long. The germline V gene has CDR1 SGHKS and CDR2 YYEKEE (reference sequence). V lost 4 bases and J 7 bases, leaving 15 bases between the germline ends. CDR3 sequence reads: CASSTSFLGQPQHF. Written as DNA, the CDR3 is TGTGCCAGCAGCACCTCTTTCCTCGGGCAGCCCCAGCATTTT.

The chain's CDR3 is CASTVKGHFNSPLHF. The CDR3 region has the DNA TGTGCCAGCACCGTAAAAGGACATTTTAATTCACCCCTCCACTTT. V usage is TRBV27 and J usage is TRBJ1-6; TRBD1 might be the D (5 bases). The ends were cut back, 7 bases at V and 6 bases at J, with 16 bases in the middle. This CDR3 is built from 15 residues. CDR1 is MNHEY and CDR2 is SMNVEV in the germline V gene (reference sequence).

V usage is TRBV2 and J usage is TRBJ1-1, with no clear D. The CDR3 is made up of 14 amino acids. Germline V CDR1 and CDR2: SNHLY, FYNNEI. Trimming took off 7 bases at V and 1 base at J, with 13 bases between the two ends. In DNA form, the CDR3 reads TGTGCCAGCACATCGACCTCAGGGAACACTGAAGCTTTCTTT. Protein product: CASTSTSGNTEAFF.

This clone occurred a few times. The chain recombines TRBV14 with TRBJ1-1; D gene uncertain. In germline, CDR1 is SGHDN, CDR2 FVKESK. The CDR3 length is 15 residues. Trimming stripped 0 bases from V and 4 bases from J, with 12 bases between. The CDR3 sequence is CASSQDVERGTEAFF. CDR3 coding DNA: TGTGCCAGCAGCCAAGATGTGGAGCGGGGCACTGAAGCTTTCTTT.

The CDR3 here is CASSFGDRPNTEAFF. CDR3 bases: TGTGCCAGCAGTTTTGGCGACAGGCCGAACACTGAAGCTTTCTTT. This chain joins TRBV5-8 and TRBJ1-1, with a weak D call TRBD1 (6 bases). Trimming took off 5 bases at V and 1 base at J, with 15 bases between the two ends. The CDR3 sequence is 15 residues long. Germline CDR1 SGHTS, CDR2 YDEGEE.

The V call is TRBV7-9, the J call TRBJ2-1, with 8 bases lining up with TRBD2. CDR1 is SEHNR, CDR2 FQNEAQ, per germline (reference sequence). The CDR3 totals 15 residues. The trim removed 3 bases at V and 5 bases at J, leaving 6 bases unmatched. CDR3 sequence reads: CASSLGTRTDNEQFF. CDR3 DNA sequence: TGTGCCAGCAGCTTGGGGACTAGGACGGACAATGAGCAGTTCTTC.

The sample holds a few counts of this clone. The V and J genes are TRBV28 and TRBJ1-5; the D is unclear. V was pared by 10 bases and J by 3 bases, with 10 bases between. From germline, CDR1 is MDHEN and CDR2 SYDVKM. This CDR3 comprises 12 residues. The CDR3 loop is CATQVNNQPQHF. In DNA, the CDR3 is TGTGCCACCCAGGTCAACAATCAGCCCCAGCATTTT.